This paragraph covers one T cell receptor beta chain sequence. What antigen it recognizes has not been identified. No much larger clone exists at a distance of one base, and base qualities are not known. The data originate from a study of siplizumab effects on memory and regulatory T cells (dated by TCRdb to about 2019). About the full investigation: The study looked at the effect of siplizumab, an anti-CD2 antibody, on alloreactive T-cell subsets in allogeneic mixed lymphocyte reactions made from human PBMCs.

Unstimulated CD4+ memory cells were also sequenced in three donor pairs, together with CD4+ naive, CD8+ TEMRA, CD8+ naive and CD8+ effector memory subsets. Sorted unstimulated T cells and proliferating T cells recovered from mixed lymphocyte reactions were subjected to TCRbeta CDR3 sequencing. Fresh whole blood from 9 to 10 HLA-typed healthy donors served as the source for isolating PBMCs. The method was the immunoSEQ multiplex PCR assay. About 9.9 x 10^4 TCR templates per sample were assayed by the deep sequencing platform. Genomic DNA extracted from sorted T cells was the material used for TCRbeta CDR3 sequencing. Per the authors' processing: The R programming language was used for clonal analysis of the TCRbeta CDR3 data. Alloreactive CD4+ and CD8+ clones were identified by comparing unstimulated samples to CFSE-low samples taken after the reaction. Alloreactive CD4+ clones were assigned to regulatory or non-regulatory origin by matching sequences to sorted unstimulated Treg and non-Treg repertoires. TCRdb carries this immuneACCESS record with in-frame sequences only. Its versions omit some clonotypes, under half of them owing to an unresolved V gene in the studies checked, with the rest unexplained. The V and J calls and clone size come from that table; D and trimming were worked out from the DNA. This sample lists tens of thousands of clones; just over 95% were detected once. The top ten clones comprise approximately 1.1% of the sample.

CDR1 is given as MNHEY and CDR2 as SMNVEV, both from the germline V gene (reference sequence). The CDR3 measures 13 amino acids from cysteine to phenylalanine. The read is trimmed to its CDR3 DNA, 39 bases read in frame from base 1. Trimming costs V 5 bases and J 9 bases, and their ends lie 14 bases apart. Overall results and qualifications from the work: Compared with memory T cells, unstimulated naive T cells appeared more diverse, and naive cells seemed to make a substantial contribution to the alloresponse. Siplizumab significantly reduced the cumulative frequency of alloreactive sequences traceable to unstimulated CD4+ memory T cells. Among mappable alloreactive CD4+ clones, the Treg-derived fraction averaged approximately 69% with siplizumab versus about 27% in control reactions. Sequences below about 10^-5 frequency were poorly captured, so only a minor fraction of alloreactive clones could be mapped to unstimulated subsets. No functional confirmation was obtained for the suppressive function of proliferating Tregs from siplizumab cultures. Roughly 75-95% of proliferating CD4+ or CD8+ clones could not be assigned a naive or memory phenotype.

The V gene is TRBV27 and the J gene is TRBJ2-1, with the D gene not clear enough to name. The sequencing input was naive CD8+ T cells sorted from blood. The sample's cell subset or site, from its label and the paper: unstimulated naive T cells. The receptor comes from a human donor in good health. The DNA sequence reads TGTGCCAGCAGTCTCCATTGGGCAGGTGAGCAGTTCTTC. Translated, this gives CASSLHWAGEQFF.